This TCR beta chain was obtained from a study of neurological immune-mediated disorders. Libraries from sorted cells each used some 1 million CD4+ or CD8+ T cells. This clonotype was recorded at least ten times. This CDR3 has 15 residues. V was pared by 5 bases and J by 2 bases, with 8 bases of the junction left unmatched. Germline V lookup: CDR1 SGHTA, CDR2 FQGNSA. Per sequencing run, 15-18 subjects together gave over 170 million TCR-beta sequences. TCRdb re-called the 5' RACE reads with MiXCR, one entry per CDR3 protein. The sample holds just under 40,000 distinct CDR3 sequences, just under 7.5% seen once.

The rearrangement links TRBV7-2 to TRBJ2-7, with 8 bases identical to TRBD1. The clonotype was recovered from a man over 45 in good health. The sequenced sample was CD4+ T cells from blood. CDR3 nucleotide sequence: TGTGCCAGCAGCGAAGCCGGGACAGGCGCCTACGAGCAGTACTTC. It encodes CASSEAGTGAYEQYF.